This T cell receptor (beta chain) was identified in a study of siplizumab effects on memory and regulatory T cells. Some clones are missing from TCRdb's copy, which holds only in-frame ones; the method was immunoSEQ multiplex PCR. Found here are roughly 70,000 clones, 85% to 95% of them singletons; the top ten hold roughly 5%. Germline CDR1 and CDR2: MDHEN and SYDVKM. The CDR3 has 13 residues. This chain connects TRBV28 to TRBJ2-5; D is possibly TRBD1 or TRBD2 (5 bases each). Near its end, the DNA agrees better with TRBJ2-7, so the J call may be wrong. The sample consisted of CD8+ T cells sorted from blood. This TCR derives from a human donor in good health. The CDR3 DNA reads as TGTGCCATCAACCGGGACGGGACCTACGAGCAGTACTTC. Residues: CAINRDGTYEQYF.